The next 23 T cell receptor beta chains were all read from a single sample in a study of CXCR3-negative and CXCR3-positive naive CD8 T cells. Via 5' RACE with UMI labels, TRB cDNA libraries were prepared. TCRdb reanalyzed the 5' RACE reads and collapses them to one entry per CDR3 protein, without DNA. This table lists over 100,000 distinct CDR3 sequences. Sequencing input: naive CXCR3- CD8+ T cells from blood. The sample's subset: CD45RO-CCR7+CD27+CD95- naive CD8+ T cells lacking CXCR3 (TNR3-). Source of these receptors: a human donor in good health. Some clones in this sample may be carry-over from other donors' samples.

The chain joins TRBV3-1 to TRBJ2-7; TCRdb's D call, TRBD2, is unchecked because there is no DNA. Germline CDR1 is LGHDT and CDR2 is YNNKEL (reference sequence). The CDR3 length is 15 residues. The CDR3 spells CASSQGTSGRHEQYF.

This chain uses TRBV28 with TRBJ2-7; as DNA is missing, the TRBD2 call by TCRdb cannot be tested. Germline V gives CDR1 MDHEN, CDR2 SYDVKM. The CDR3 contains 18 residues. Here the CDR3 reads CASSLLAQADLRSYEQYF.

The CDR3 reads CAISESRTGVTEAFF. The genes are TRBV10-3 and TRBJ1-1; TCRdb gives TRBD1 as the D gene, but with no DNA this cannot be confirmed. This CDR3 is built from 15 residues. Germline-derived CDR1 and CDR2 are ENHRY and SYGVKD.

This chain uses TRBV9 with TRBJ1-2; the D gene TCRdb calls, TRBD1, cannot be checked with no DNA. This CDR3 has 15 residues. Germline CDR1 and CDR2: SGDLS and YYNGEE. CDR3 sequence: CASSGWDRGPRGYTF.

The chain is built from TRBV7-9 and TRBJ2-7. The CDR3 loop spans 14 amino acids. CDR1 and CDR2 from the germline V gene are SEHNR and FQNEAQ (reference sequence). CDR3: CATDWKKNSYEQYF.

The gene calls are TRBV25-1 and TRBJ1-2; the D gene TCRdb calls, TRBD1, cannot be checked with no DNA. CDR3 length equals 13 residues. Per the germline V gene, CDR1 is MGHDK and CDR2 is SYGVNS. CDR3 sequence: CATEDSFNYGYTF.

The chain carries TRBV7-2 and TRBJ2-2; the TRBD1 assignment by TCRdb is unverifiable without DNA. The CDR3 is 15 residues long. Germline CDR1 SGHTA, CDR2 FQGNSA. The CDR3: CASSSGTANIGELFF.

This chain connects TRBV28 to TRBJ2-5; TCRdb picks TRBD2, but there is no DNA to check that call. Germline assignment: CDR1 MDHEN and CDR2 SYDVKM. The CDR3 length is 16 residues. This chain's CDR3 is CASSLRLAGGQETQYF.

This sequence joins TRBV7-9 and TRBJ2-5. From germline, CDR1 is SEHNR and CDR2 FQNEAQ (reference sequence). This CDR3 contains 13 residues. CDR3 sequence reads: CASSLPIRETQYF.

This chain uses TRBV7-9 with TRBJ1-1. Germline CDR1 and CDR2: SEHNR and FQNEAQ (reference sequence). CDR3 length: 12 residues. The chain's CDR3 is CASKMAYTEAFF.

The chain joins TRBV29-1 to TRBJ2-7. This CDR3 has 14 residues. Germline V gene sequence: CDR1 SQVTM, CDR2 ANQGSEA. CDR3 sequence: CSVPKHGSSYEQYF.

The CDR3 is CASRFFSTRESYNSPLHF. J is TRBJ1-6 and V is TRBV5-1. The CDR3 contains 18 residues. Per the germline V gene, CDR1 is SGHRS and CDR2 is YFSETQ.

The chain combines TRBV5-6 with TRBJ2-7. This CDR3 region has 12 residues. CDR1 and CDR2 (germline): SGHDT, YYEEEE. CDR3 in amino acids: CASSVSIYEQYF.

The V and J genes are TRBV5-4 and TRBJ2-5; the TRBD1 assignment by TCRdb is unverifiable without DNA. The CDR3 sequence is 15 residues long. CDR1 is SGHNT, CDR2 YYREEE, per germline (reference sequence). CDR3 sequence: CASRDGQTLLETQYF.

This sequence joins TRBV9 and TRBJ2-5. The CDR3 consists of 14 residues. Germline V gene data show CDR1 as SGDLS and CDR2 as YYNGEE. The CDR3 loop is CASSADSYQETQYF. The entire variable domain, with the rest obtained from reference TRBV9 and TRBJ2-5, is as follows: DSGVTQTPKHLITATGQRVTLRCSPRSGDLSVYWYQQSLDQGLQFLIQYYNGEERAKGNILERFSAQQFPDLHSELNLSSLELGDSALYFCASSADSYQETQYFGPGTRLLVL.

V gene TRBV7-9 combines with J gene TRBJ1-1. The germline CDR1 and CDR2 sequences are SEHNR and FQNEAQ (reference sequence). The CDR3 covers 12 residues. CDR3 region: CASVADRAEAFF.

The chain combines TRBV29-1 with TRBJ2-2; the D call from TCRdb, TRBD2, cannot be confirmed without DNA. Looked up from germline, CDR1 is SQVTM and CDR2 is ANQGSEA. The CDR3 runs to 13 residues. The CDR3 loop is CSVEIAGVMELFF.

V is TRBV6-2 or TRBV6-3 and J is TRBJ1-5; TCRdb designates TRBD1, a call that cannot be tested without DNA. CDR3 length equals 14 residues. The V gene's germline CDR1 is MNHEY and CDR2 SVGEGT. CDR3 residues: CASSLQGPHQPQHF.

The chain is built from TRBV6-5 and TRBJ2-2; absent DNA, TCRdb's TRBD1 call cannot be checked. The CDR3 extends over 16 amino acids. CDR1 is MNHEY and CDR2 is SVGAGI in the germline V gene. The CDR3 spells CASSKGARSNTGELFF.

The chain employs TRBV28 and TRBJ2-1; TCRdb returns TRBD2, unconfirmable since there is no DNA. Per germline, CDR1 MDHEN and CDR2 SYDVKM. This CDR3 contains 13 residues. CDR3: CASSLWGGREQFF.

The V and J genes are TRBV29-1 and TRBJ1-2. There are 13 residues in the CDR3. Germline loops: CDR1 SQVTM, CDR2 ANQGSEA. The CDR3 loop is CSVDQGGVGGYTF.

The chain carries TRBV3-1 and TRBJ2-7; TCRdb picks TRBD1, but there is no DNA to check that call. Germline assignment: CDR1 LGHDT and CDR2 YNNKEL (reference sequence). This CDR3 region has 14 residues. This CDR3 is CASSPRGSVYEQYF.

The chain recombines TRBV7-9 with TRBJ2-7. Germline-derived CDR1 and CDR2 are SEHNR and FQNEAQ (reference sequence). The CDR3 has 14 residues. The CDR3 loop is CASSSRHDHYEQYF.